This is a list of T cell receptor beta chains from one sample in a study. TCRdb reprocessed the 5' RACE reads via MiXCR and lists one record per CDR3 protein. The sample shows hundreds of distinct CDR3 sequences, 19% of them seen only once. Sequenced: central memory T cells from blood PBMCs. The receptors were gathered from a male donor with HIV. Each CDR3 is given with its conserved first and last residue. A D gene is named only where the DNA matches it firmly. Only some rows state a clone size, as once, few, many or a class for expanded clones.

D,size,V,J,DNA,CDR3
TRBD1,few,TRBV10-3,TRBJ1-1,TGTGCCATCAGGGCCGGACAGGGCTTGAACACTGAAGCTTTCTTT,CAIRAGQGLNTEAFF
TRBD1,few,TRBV4-1,TRBJ2-1,TGCGCCAGCAGCCGGGAAGACAGGGGGACCCTCCATGAGCAGTTCTTC,CASSREDRGTLHEQFF
.,.,TRBV29-1,TRBJ2-3,TGCAGCGTTCCCCGAACAAATACGCAGTATTTT,CSVPRTNTQYF
.,few,TRBV5-6,TRBJ2-3,TGTGCCAGCAGCTTGGGGGCAGGGCCTGTCACAGATACGCAGTATTTT,CASSLGAGPVTDTQYF
.,few,TRBV7-9,TRBJ1-6,TGTGCCAGCAGCTCTCCCCCCGGGGGGGGAGCGGATTCACCCCTCCACTTT,CASSSPPGGGADSPLHF
TRBD2,few,TRBV4-1,TRBJ2-2,TGCGCCAGCCTACAGCGGGAGGGGGTCGGGGAGCTGTTTTTT,CASLQREGVGELFF
.,.,TRBV15,TRBJ2-7,TGTGCCACCAGCAGAGGCGGGGGCCCCTACGAGCAGTACTTC,CATSRGGGPYEQYF
TRBD1,.,TRBV7-6,TRBJ2-7,TGTGCCAGCAGCCATCAAGGGACAGGGAACGAGCAGTACTTC,CASSHQGTGNEQYF
.,.,TRBV5-1,TRBJ2-7,TGCGCCAGCAGCTTGGAATCTGTGAGCTCCTACGAGCAGTACTTC,CASSLESVSSYEQYF
TRBD1,.,TRBV30,TRBJ1-5,TGTGCCTGGAGTGTTGGGACAGTAAATCAGCCCCAGCATTTT,CAWSVGTVNQPQHF
.,few,TRBV7-9,TRBJ2-7,TGTGCCAGCAGCATCGGGGCGGCCTACGAGCAGTACTTC,CASSIGAAYEQYF
TRBD1,.,TRBV28,TRBJ1-6,TGTGCCAGCAGTTCCAACGGACAGGGACACTCACCCCTCCACTTT,CASSSNGQGHSPLHF
.,few,TRBV6-1,TRBJ1-1,TGTGCCAGCAGTGGGAGGGTGGGGATGAACACTGAAGCTTTCTTT,CASSGRVGMNTEAFF
.,few,TRBV7-9,TRBJ1-1,TGTGCCAGCAGCCCGACCCCAGGGAACACTGAAGCTTTCTTT,CASSPTPGNTEAFF
.,few,TRBV7-9,TRBJ2-2,TGTGCCAGCGGGGGGCTGGCCGGGGAGCTGTTTTTT,CASGGLAGELFF
.,.,TRBV7-9,TRBJ2-3,TGTTCCGGAGGATGGAGCACAGATACGCAGTATTTT,CSGGWSTDTQYF
.,.,TRBV4-1,TRBJ1-3,TGCGCCAGCAGCCTCGTGGAGGGGGGAGGCTCTGGAAACACCATATATTTT,CASSLVEGGGSGNTIYF
.,few,TRBV20-1,TRBJ2-3,TGCAGTGCTAGAGATCAAGGGGGAACAGATACGCAGTATTTT,CSARDQGGTDTQYF
TRBD1,few,TRBV19,TRBJ1-1,TGTGCCAGTAGGGCCGGGGGACAGGTGAACACTGAAGCTTTCTTT,CASRAGGQVNTEAFF
.,few,TRBV3-1,TRBJ2-7,TGTGCCAGCAGCCAACGTTACTCTGTCGAGCAGTACTTC,CASSQRYSVEQYF
.,few,TRBV10-3,TRBJ2-7,TGTGCCATCAGTCATCCGGACAGAACCTACGAGCAGTACTTC,CAISHPDRTYEQYF
.,.,TRBV7-9,TRBJ2-5,TGTGCCAGCAGCTTAGCTGGGTCAGGCCAGCAAGAGACCCAGTACTTC,CASSLAGSGQQETQYF
TRBD2,.,TRBV5-4,TRBJ2-1,TGTGCCAGCAGCTTGGGACTAGCCGGTTTGAATGAGCAGTTCTTC,CASSLGLAGLNEQFF
.,.,TRBV5-1,TRBJ2-3,TGCGCCAGCAGCCCTGGAGGGGGGCCTAGCACAGATACGCAGTATTTT,CASSPGGGPSTDTQYF
.,.,TRBV16,TRBJ1-5,TGTGCCAGCAGCCCTACCAATCAGCCCCAGCATTTT,CASSPTNQPQHF
TRBD2,.,TRBV6-2/TRBV6-3,TRBJ2-2,TGTGCCAGCAGGGGGACTAGCAATGCCGGGGAGCTGTTTTTT,CASRGTSNAGELFF
TRBD2,few,TRBV5-4,TRBJ2-1,TGTGCCAGCAGCTTAACTAGCGGGGGGGCCGGTGAGCAGTTCTTC,CASSLTSGGAGEQFF
TRBD2,.,TRBV20-1,TRBJ2-2,TGCAGTGCTAGAGATGGGGGGGAGGTTTCGACCGGGGAGCCGTTTTTT,CSARDGGEVSTGEPFF
.,.,TRBV5-1,TRBJ2-7,TGCGCCAGCAGCGTGGGCCATTCTGGGGCCTACGAGCAGTACTTC,CASSVGHSGAYEQYF
.,.,TRBV11-1,TRBJ2-1,TGTGCCAGCAGCTTATCTGTGACATTCTCCTACAATGAGCAGTTCTTC,CASSLSVTFSYNEQFF
.,once,TRBV7-9,TRBJ2-3,TGTGCCAGCAGCTTAGAAGGGTTCACGCAGTATTTT,CASSLEGFTQYF
.,few,TRBV30,TRBJ1-6,TGTGCCTGGAGTGCCGCGGGTAGGGGATCACCCCTCCACTTT,CAWSAAGRGSPLHF
TRBD2,few,TRBV6-5,TRBJ2-1,TGTGCCAGCAGTTACATGACTAGCGGGAGCTTAGATGAGCAGTTCTTC,CASSYMTSGSLDEQFF
.,few,TRBV5-1,TRBJ2-3,TGCGCCAGCAGCCCAGGAGTGGATACGCAGTATTTT,CASSPGVDTQYF
TRBD1,.,TRBV7-2,TRBJ2-3,TGTGCCAGCAGCCTCCAAGGGGGACAGGGCGCTAACGGAGATACGCAGTATTTT,CASSLQGGQGANGDTQYF
TRBD2,few,TRBV5-1,TRBJ2-7,TGCGCCAGCAGCCCGATGGGGACTAGGGACGAGCAGTACTTC,CASSPMGTRDEQYF
.,.,TRBV5-1,TRBJ2-1,TGCGCCAGCAGCTTGGATTCGGGGGGCGATGAGCAGTTCTTC,CASSLDSGGDEQFF
.,few,TRBV28,TRBJ2-3,TGTGCCAGCAGTAGCCCAGATACGCAGTATTTT,CASSSPDTQYF
TRBD2,few,TRBV11-2,TRBJ2-3,TGTGCCAGCAGCTCAAGAGCGGGAGGCCAGGGGAATACGCAGTATTTT,CASSSRAGGQGNTQYF
TRBD2,few,TRBV9,TRBJ2-7,TGTGCCAGCAGCTCTACGGGACTAGCGTCCTACGAGCAGTACTTC,CASSSTGLASYEQYF
TRBD1,.,TRBV11-3,TRBJ1-6,TGTGCCAGCAGCCTCAGACAGGGTGAGAATTCACCCCTCCACTTT,CASSLRQGENSPLHF
.,.,TRBV7-2,TRBJ1-5,TGTGCCAGCAGCTTAAGTGAGACCTATAGCAATCAGCCCCAGCATTTT,CASSLSETYSNQPQHF
.,.,TRBV12-5,TRBJ1-1,TGTGCTAGTGGTTGGTCAGGGAACATGAACACTGAAGCTTTCTTT,CASGWSGNMNTEAFF
.,.,TRBV4-1,TRBJ2-7,TGCGCCAGCAGCCAGCCGGAGACGACGAAGCAGTACTTC,CASSQPETTKQYF
.,.,TRBV2,TRBJ2-7,TGTGCCAGCAGTCTTTCAAGGACGAGTCCCTACGAGCAGTACTTC,CASSLSRTSPYEQYF
.,.,TRBV7-9,TRBJ2-1,TGTGCCACCCGCGCCACTTCTTACAATGAGCAGTTCTTC,CATRATSYNEQFF
TRBD2,.,TRBV9,TRBJ2-5,TGTGCCAGCAGCGTAGGGGCTGGGCTAGCGGGGGGCGGGGAGACCCAGTACTTC,CASSVGAGLAGGGETQYF
.,.,TRBV11-1,TRBJ1-5,TGTGCCAGCAGCTTTGACGGCAATCAGCCCCAGCATTTT,CASSFDGNQPQHF